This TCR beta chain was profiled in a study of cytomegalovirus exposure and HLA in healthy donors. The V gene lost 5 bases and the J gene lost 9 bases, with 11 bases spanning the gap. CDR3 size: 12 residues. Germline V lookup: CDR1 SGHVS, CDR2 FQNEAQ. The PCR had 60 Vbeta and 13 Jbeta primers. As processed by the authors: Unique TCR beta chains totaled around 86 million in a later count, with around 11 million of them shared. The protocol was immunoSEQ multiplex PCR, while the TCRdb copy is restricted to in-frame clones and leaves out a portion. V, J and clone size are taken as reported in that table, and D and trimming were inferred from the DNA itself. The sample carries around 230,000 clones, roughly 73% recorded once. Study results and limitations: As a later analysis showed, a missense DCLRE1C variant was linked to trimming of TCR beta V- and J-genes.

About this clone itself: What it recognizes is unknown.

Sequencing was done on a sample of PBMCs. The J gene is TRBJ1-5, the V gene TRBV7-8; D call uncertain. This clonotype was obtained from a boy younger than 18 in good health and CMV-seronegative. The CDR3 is CASSLDRGPQHF. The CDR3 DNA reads TGTGCCAGCAGCCTAGACCGGGGGCCCCAGCATTTT.